This T cell receptor (beta chain) was recovered during a study of beta chain features in type 1 diabetes. Study conclusions and caveats: Shorter TCRB CDR3s, moderately but significantly so, marked every one of the four CD4+ subsets in Type 1 diabetes patients.

Trimming stripped 4 bases from V and 0 bases from J, with 25 bases between. Germline-derived CDR1 and CDR2 are LGHNA and YNFKEQ. The CDR3 length is 20 residues. About this clone itself: What it recognizes is unknown.

Reverse transcription of all isolated RNA meant that expressed TCRB transcripts were sequenced. Data came from immunoSEQ multiplex PCR; TCRdb stores just in-frame clones and leaves some out. This sample has 600,000 to 700,000 clones, with roughly an eighth found just once. This chain links TRBV4-2 with TRBJ2-1; D is possibly TRBD1 (5 bases). The TCR sequence derives from a man in his thirties or forties with type 1 diabetes. What was sequenced was naive CD4+ T cells from blood. CDR3 nucleotides: TGTGCCAGCAGCCCCGATTCGCGGACACCTTTTCGATACTCCTACAATGAGCAGTTCTTC. It codes for CASSPDSRTPFRYSYNEQFF.